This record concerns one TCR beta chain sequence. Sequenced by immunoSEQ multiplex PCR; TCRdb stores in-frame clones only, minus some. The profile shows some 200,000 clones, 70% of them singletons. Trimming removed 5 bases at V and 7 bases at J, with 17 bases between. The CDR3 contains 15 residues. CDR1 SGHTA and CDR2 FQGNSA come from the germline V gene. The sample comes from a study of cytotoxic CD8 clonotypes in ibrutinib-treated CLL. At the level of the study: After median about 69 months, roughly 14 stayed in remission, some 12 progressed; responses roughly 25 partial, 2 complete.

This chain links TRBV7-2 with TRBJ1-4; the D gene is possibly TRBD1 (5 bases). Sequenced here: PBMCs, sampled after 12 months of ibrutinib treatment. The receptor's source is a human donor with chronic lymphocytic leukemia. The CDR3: CASSTYSGTTEKLFF. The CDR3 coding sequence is TGTGCCAGCAGCACGTACTCCGGGACGACTGAAAAACTGTTTTTT.